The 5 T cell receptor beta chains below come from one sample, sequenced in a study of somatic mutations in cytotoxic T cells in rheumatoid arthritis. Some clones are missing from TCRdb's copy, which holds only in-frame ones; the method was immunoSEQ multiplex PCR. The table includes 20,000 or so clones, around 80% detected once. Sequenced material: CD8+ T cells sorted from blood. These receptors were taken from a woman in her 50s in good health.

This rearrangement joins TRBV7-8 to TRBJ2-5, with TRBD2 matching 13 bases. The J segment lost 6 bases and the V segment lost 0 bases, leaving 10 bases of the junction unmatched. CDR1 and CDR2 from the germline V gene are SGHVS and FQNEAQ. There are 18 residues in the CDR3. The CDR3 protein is CASSLALSGTSGVKTQYF. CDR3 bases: TGTGCCAGCAGCTTAGCTCTATCCGGGACTAGCGGGGTAAAGACCCAGTACTTC.

The CDR3 DNA reads TGTGCCAGCAGCGTTTGGGGCAGTGATACGCAGTATTTT. It translates to CASSVWGSDTQYF. The J gene is TRBJ2-3, the V gene TRBV9; D might be TRBD1 (5 bases). The V end lost 2 bases, the J end lost 6 bases, and 10 bases lay between the germline ends. This CDR3 has 13 amino acids. CDR1 SGDLS and CDR2 YYNGEE come from the germline V gene.

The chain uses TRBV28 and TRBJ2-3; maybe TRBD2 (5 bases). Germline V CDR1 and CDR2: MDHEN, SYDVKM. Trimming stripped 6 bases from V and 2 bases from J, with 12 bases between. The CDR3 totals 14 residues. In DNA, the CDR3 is TGTGCCAGCAGCCTTGGGGAGTACACAGATACGCAGTATTTT. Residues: CASSLGEYTDTQYF.

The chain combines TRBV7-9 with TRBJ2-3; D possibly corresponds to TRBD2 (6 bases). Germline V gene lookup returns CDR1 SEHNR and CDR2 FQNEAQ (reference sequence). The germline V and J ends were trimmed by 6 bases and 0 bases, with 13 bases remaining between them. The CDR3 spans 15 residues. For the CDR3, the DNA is TGTGCCAGCAGTCACCGGGACTCCAGCACAGATACGCAGTATTTT. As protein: CASSHRDSSTDTQYF. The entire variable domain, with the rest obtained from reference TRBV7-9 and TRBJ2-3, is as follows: DTGVSQNPRHKITKRGQNVTFRCDPISEHNRLYWYRQTLGQGPEFLTYFQNEAQLEKSRLLSDRFSAERPKGSFSTLEIQRTEQGDSAMYLCASSHRDSSTDTQYFGPGTRLTVL.

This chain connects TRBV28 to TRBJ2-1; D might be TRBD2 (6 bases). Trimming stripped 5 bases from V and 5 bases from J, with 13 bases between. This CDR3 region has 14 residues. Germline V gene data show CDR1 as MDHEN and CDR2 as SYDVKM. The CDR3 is CASSTPTGDNEQFF. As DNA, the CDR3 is TGTGCCAGCAGTACCCCAACGGGAGACAATGAGCAGTTCTTC.